Listed below are T cell receptor beta chains from one sample, sequenced in a study of tumor-infiltrating lymphocytes in primary liver carcinoma. TCRdb re-analysed the multiplex PCR reads in MiXCR, keeping a single row per CDR3 protein. Seen here are approximately 120,000 distinct CDR3 sequences, 50% to 80% observed once, and the top ten hold more than 7%. The sequencing sample was made of liver tumor tissue from sampling region 3. The receptor source for this set is a woman aged 55-70 years with primary liver carcinoma and hepatitis B virus infection. Each CDR3 is given with its conserved first and last residue. Fields, in order: V gene, CDR3 length, J gene, clone size, D gene, CDR3 protein, CDR3 DNA. The D gene is left open where the match is weak. Clone size is stated in some rows and not others, as once, few, many or a class when expanded.

>TRBV11-2|13|TRBJ2-1|once|TRBD2
CASSLGLADEQFF
TGTGCCAGCAGCTTAGGTCTAGCGGACGAGCAGTTCTTC
>TRBV11-2|16|TRBJ2-2|-|TRBD2
CASGSSGSRNTGELFF
TGTGCCAGCGGCAGTAGCGGGAGTCGCAACACCGGGGAGCTGTTTTTT
>TRBV6-5|17|TRBJ2-3|many|TRBD2
CASSRLAPSGGTDTQYF
TGTGCCAGCAGCCGACTAGCGCCGAGTGGGGGCACAGATACGCAGTATTTT
>TRBV4-1|20|TRBJ2-1|-|TRBD2
CASSPIPGTSSESSYNEQFF
TGTGCCAGCAGCCCAATTCCCGGGACTAGCTCCGAGAGCTCCTACAATGAGCAGTTCTTC
>TRBV5-1|13|TRBJ1-4|-|-
CASSLEGNEKPFF
TGCGCCAGCAGCCTGGAGGGGAATGAAAAACCGTTTTTT
>TRBV28|13|TRBJ1-4|few|TRBD1
CASNDRGGEKLFF
TGTGCCAGCAATGACAGGGGGGGGGAAAAACTGTTTTTT
>TRBV12-3/TRBV12-4|12|TRBJ1-1|-|-
CASSSGWREAIF
TGTGCCAGCAGTTCGGGATGGCGTGAAGCTATCTTT
>TRBV12-3/TRBV12-4|14|TRBJ1-1|few|-
CASSLLQRDAEAFF
TGTGCCAGCAGTTTACTCCAGAGAGACGCTGAAGCTTTCTTT
>TRBV5-1|14|TRBJ2-1|-|-
CASSLELVTNEQFF
TGCGCCAGCAGCTTGGAGCTAGTGACGAATGAGCAGTTCTTC
>TRBV29-1|13|TRBJ1-5|few|-
CSVLVYGCQPQHF
-
>TRBV11-1|13|TRBJ2-7|many|-
CASSLRLAYEQYF
TGTGCCAGCAGCTTAAGGCTAGCCTACGAGCAGTACTTC
>TRBV7-9|15|TRBJ2-2|-|-
CASSTGRRRTGELFF
TGTGCCAGCAGTACCGGCAGGAGAAGGACCGGGGAGCTGTTTTTT
>TRBV28|14|TRBJ2-7|-|-
CASSVGAPSYEQYF
TGTGCCAGCAGTGTCGGGGCCCCCTCCTACGAGCAGTACTTC
>TRBV11-3|15|TRBJ2-1|-|-
CGSSLGAHGRKEQFF
TGTGGCAGTAGCTTAGGGGCCCATGGTCGCAAGGAGCAGTTCTTC
>TRBV11-2|13|TRBJ2-4|-|-
CASSLGSGNIQYF
TGTGCCAGTTCACTAGGGTCCGGAAACATTCAGTACTTC
>TRBV20-1|15|TRBJ2-7|once|TRBD2
CSASRSTSGTYEQYF
TGCAGTGCTAGTCGGTCGACTAGCGGGACCTACGAGCAGTACTTC
>TRBV29-1|12|TRBJ2-1|-|-
CSLQDSYNEQSF
TGCAGCCTACAAGACTCCTACAATGAGCAGTCCTTC
>TRBV28|16|TRBJ2-1|many|TRBD2
CASSAPSGGSFNEQFF
TGTGCCAGCAGTGCCCCGTCGGGCGGGAGTTTTAATGAGCAGTTCTTC
>TRBV12-3/TRBV12-4|15|TRBJ2-7|many|TRBD2
CASSRGIGRAHEQYF
TGTGCCAGCAGCAGGGGTATCGGGAGGGCCCATGAGCAGTACTTC
>TRBV12-3/TRBV12-4|13|TRBJ1-1|many|-
CASSTGTGTEAFF
TGTGCCAGCAGTACAGGGACGGGCACTGAAGCTTTCTTT
>TRBV5-1|17|TRBJ2-7|-|TRBD2
CASSLSPGLSGSYEQYF
TGCGCCAGCAGCTTATCACCGGGACTAAGCGGGAGCTACGAGCAGTACTTC
>TRBV28|15|TRBJ2-5|few|-
CASSLRWRHPLTQYF
TGTGCCAGCAGTTTAAGGTGGAGACACCCTCTGACCCAGTACTTC
>TRBV11-3|15|TRBJ2-3|once|TRBD2
CASSRTSGTPDAQYF
TGTGCCAGCAGCCGAACTAGCGGGACACCTGACGCACAGTATTTT
>TRBV10-1|13|TRBJ1-5|-|-
CASSQDSVEPQHF
TGCGCCAGCAGTCAGGATAGCGTTGAGCCCCAGCATTTT
>TRBV24-1|15|TRBJ1-1|-|TRBD1
CATSDHEDRYTEAFF
TGTGCCACCAGTGATCACGAGGACAGGTACACTGAAGCTTTCTTT
>TRBV7-9|14|TRBJ1-2|-|TRBD1
CASSGGQGFYGYTF
TGTGCCAGCAGTGGGGGACAGGGATTCTATGGCTACACCTTC
>TRBV6-5|14|TRBJ1-4|-|-
CASCWTATNEKLFF
TGTGCCAGCTGCTGGACAGCAACTAATGAAAAACTGTTTTTT
>TRBV10-2|14|TRBJ2-7|many|-
CASSEPGKGDEQYF
TGCGCCAGCAGTGAACCGGGAAAGGGGGACGAGCAGTACTTC
>TRBV14|16|TRBJ1-1|-|TRBD1
CASSRAVGQGNTEAFF
TGTGCCAGCTCCCGCGCGGTGGGACAGGGGAACACTGAAGCTTTCTTT
>TRBV6-5|13|TRBJ2-7|many|-
CASSYSMEYEQYF
TGTGCCAGCAGTTACTCGATGGAGTACGAGCAGTACTTC
>TRBV12-3/TRBV12-4|16|TRBJ1-4|-|TRBD1
CASSHRQGMANEKLFF
TGTGCCAGCAGCCACAGACAGGGCATGGCTAATGAAAAACTGTTTTTT
>TRBV14|13|TRBJ2-7|-|TRBD1
CTSSETGCYEQYF
TGTACCAGCAGTGAGACAGGGTGCTACGAGCAGTACTTC
>TRBV6-6|16|TRBJ2-2|many|-
CASSQVRGEAVGELFF
TGTGCCAGCAGCCAGGTCAGGGGCGAGGCGGTCGGGGAGCTGTTTTTT
>TRBV28|13|TRBJ1-2|-|-
CNSSLSAGRGYTF
TGTAACAGCAGTTTATCGGCAGGGAGGGGCTACACCTTC
>TRBV12-5|14|TRBJ1-1|few|-
CASGLGVWNTEAFF
TGTGCTAGTGGTTTGGGAGTTTGGAACACTGAAGCTTTCTTT
>TRBV6-1|15|TRBJ2-1|-|-
CASSEERYFINELFF
TGTGCCAGCAGTGAAGAAAGGTACTTCATCAATGAGCTGTTCTTC
>TRBV5-6|19|TRBJ2-7|few|TRBD1
CASSLEIVVGTGVPYERYF
TGTGCCAGCAGCTTGGAGATAGTGGTTGGGACAGGAGTACCCTACGAGCGGTACTTC
>TRBV30|13|TRBJ2-5|many|-
CAWSVFSLETQYF
TGTGCCTGGAGTGTATTTAGTCTTGAGACCCAGTACTTC
>TRBV12-3/TRBV12-4|15|TRBJ1-1|many|-
CASSLSSGRNTEAFF
TGTGCCAGCAGTTTAAGCTCAGGCCGGAACACTGAAGCTTTCTTT
>TRBV10-3|15|TRBJ2-3|many|-
CAISESRTRTDTQYF
TGTGCCATCAGTGAGTCCAGGACCCGCACAGATACGCAGTATTTT
>TRBV12-3/TRBV12-4|15|TRBJ2-7|-|-
CAGSYPNQGIYEQYF
TGTGCCGGCAGCTATCCCAACCAGGGGATCTACGAGCAGTACTTC
>TRBV11-2|12|TRBJ2-7|medium-sized|-
CASSLEGDQQYF
TGTGCCAGCAGCTTAGAGGGCGACCAGCAGTACTTC